This T cell receptor beta chain was profiled in a study of blood T cell repertoires in COVID-19. The protocol was immunoSEQ multiplex PCR, while the TCRdb copy is restricted to in-frame clones and leaves out a portion. Of tens of thousands of clones in the sample, 70% to 90% were seen once. This sequence originates from an older woman with acute or convalescent COVID-19. Sequencing was done on a sample of peripheral blood.

The CDR3 sequence is CASSQASSGRVDEQFF. The DNA of the CDR3 is TGTGCCAGCAGCCAAGCGAGTAGCGGGAGGGTTGATGAGCAGTTCTTC. The rearrangement joins TRBV3-1 (or the pseudogene TRBV3-2) to TRBJ2-1, with 11 bases aligning to TRBD2. The CDR3 totals 16 residues. V shed 1 base and J 8 bases; nucleotides not matched to a gene: 7. Germline V lookup: CDR1 LGHDT, CDR2 YNNKEL (reference sequence).